These T cell receptor beta chains were read from a single sample in a study of OX40 agonist ivuxolimab in advanced cancers. Using immunoSEQ multiplex PCR, the repertoire was profiled, and TCRdb retains in-frame clones only, with some absent. The sample holds about 79,000 clones, approximately 94% seen once. This specimen was CD4+ or CD8+ T cells sorted from blood, taken in a trial of the OX40 agonist ivuxolimab. The receptors come from an adult with an advanced solid tumor such as melanoma, head and neck, liver or kidney cancer. The CDR3 runs from the conserved cysteine through the conserved F or W. The D gene is left open where the match is weak. A row's size may be missing; if present it is once, few, many or a size class.

clone size: once
D gene: TRBD1
J gene: TRBJ1-4
V gene: TRBV28
CDR3 protein: CASGIGQGEAKLFF
CDR3 DNA: TGTGCCAGCGGAATTGGACAGGGGGAGGCGAAACTGTTTTTT

clone size: once
D gene: TRBD1
J gene: TRBJ1-2
V gene: TRBV5-1
CDR3 protein: CASSLITGGAYGYTF
CDR3 DNA: TGCGCCAGCAGCTTGATAACAGGGGGGGCCTATGGCTACACCTTC

clone size: NA
D gene: NA
J gene: TRBJ1-2
V gene: TRBV19
CDR3 protein: CAIRGVEGYTF
CDR3 DNA: TGTGCCATCCGGGGGGTGGAGGGCTACACCTTC

clone size: NA
D gene: TRBD1
J gene: TRBJ1-2
V gene: TRBV4-1
CDR3 protein: CASSQADRAYGYTF
CDR3 DNA: TGCGCCAGCAGCCAAGCGGACAGGGCATATGGCTACACCTTC

clone size: NA
D gene: NA
J gene: TRBJ2-3
V gene: TRBV28
CDR3 protein: CASSQGPGGNTQYF
CDR3 DNA: TGTGCCAGCAGTCAGGGACCTGGAGGGAATACGCAGTATTTT

clone size: NA
D gene: NA
J gene: TRBJ1-3
V gene: TRBV4-1
CDR3 protein: CASSPDTRSGNTIYF
CDR3 DNA: TGCGCCAGCAGCCCAGACACCCGCTCTGGAAACACCATATATTTT

clone size: NA
D gene: NA
J gene: TRBJ1-4
V gene: TRBV7-9
CDR3 protein: CASSSYRDTLGEKLFF
CDR3 DNA: TGTGCCAGCAGCTCGTACCGGGACACACTGGGCGAAAAACTGTTTTTT

clone size: NA
D gene: NA
J gene: TRBJ1-1
V gene: TRBV28
CDR3 protein: CASSISTDLNTEAFF
CDR3 DNA: TGTGCCAGCAGTATCTCGACAGATCTGAACACTGAAGCTTTCTTT

clone size: few
D gene: NA
J gene: TRBJ1-1
V gene: TRBV13
CDR3 protein: CASSLVNTEAFF
CDR3 DNA: TGTGCCAGCAGCTTAGTGAACACTGAAGCTTTCTTT

clone size: NA
D gene: NA
J gene: TRBJ2-1
V gene: TRBV27
CDR3 protein: CASSLSPYSSSYEQFF
CDR3 DNA: TGTGCCAGCAGTTTATCCCCTTACAGTTCTTCCTACGAGCAGTTCTTC

clone size: NA
D gene: NA
J gene: TRBJ2-7
V gene: TRBV28
CDR3 protein: CASSFAQVDYEQYF
CDR3 DNA: TGTGCCAGCAGTTTTGCACAGGTTGACTACGAGCAGTACTTC

clone size: NA
D gene: NA
J gene: TRBJ1-4
V gene: TRBV7-6
CDR3 protein: CASSLGTNEKLFF
CDR3 DNA: TGTGCCAGCAGCCTGGGGACTAATGAAAAACTGTTTTTT

clone size: NA
D gene: NA
J gene: TRBJ2-7
V gene: TRBV27
CDR3 protein: CASSLSGLDEQYF
CDR3 DNA: TGTGCCAGCAGTTTATCGGGGTTGGACGAGCAGTACTTC

clone size: NA
D gene: TRBD2
J gene: TRBJ2-1
V gene: TRBV7-9
CDR3 protein: CASSTTRSGRSYNEQFF
CDR3 DNA: TGTGCCAGCAGCACCACAAGGAGCGGGAGATCCTACAATGAGCAGTTCTTC

clone size: NA
D gene: NA
J gene: TRBJ1-3
V gene: TRBV7-9
CDR3 protein: CASSLDELDSGNTIYF
CDR3 DNA: TGTGCCAGCAGCTTAGATGAGCTAGACTCTGGAAACACCATATATTTT

clone size: once
D gene: TRBD2
J gene: TRBJ2-1
V gene: TRBV7-8
CDR3 protein: CASSPRVAGVYEQFF
CDR3 DNA: TGTGCCAGCAGCCCCCGGGTAGCGGGAGTGTATGAGCAGTTCTTC

clone size: NA
D gene: TRBD1
J gene: TRBJ2-7
V gene: TRBV13
CDR3 protein: CASSPGDSSYEQYF
CDR3 DNA: TGTGCCAGCAGCCCCGGGGACAGCTCCTACGAGCAGTACTTC

clone size: NA
D gene: TRBD1
J gene: TRBJ2-7
V gene: TRBV7-8
CDR3 protein: CASSPKDRIHEQYF
CDR3 DNA: TGTGCCAGCAGCCCCAAGGACAGGATCCACGAGCAGTACTTC

clone size: NA
D gene: TRBD1
J gene: TRBJ2-1
V gene: TRBV7-9
CDR3 protein: CASSLVERGHGNEQFF
CDR3 DNA: TGTGCCAGCAGCTTAGTTGAGAGGGGGCATGGAAATGAGCAGTTCTTC

clone size: NA
D gene: NA
J gene: TRBJ2-3
V gene: TRBV19
CDR3 protein: CASIGKGTDTQYF
CDR3 DNA: TGTGCCAGTATCGGGAAAGGCACAGATACGCAGTATTTT

clone size: NA
D gene: NA
J gene: TRBJ2-1
V gene: TRBV4-3
CDR3 protein: CASSQDSSLKSGEQFF
CDR3 DNA: TGCGCCAGCAGCCAAGATAGTTCCCTCAAGTCCGGTGAGCAGTTCTTC

clone size: NA
D gene: TRBD2
J gene: TRBJ2-5
V gene: TRBV9
CDR3 protein: CASSEGTSGRWETQYF
CDR3 DNA: TGTGCCAGCAGCGAGGGGACTAGCGGGAGGTGGGAGACCCAGTACTTC

clone size: NA
D gene: NA
J gene: TRBJ2-6
V gene: TRBV27
CDR3 protein: CASSYPGANVLTF
CDR3 DNA: TGTGCCAGCAGTTACCCTGGGGCCAACGTCCTGACTTTC

clone size: NA
D gene: NA
J gene: TRBJ1-3
V gene: TRBV14
CDR3 protein: CASSLGNTIYF
CDR3 DNA: TGTGCCAGCAGCCTTGGAAACACCATATATTTT

clone size: once
D gene: TRBD2
J gene: TRBJ2-7
V gene: TRBV19
CDR3 protein: CASSIGLAGFYEQYF
CDR3 DNA: TGTGCCAGTAGTATAGGGCTAGCGGGATTCTACGAGCAGTACTTC

clone size: NA
D gene: TRBD2
J gene: TRBJ2-7
V gene: TRBV4-1
CDR3 protein: CASSQRPPGLASSYEQYF
CDR3 DNA: TGCGCCAGCAGCCAGCGACCGCCGGGACTAGCCTCCTCCTACGAGCAGTACTTC

clone size: NA
D gene: TRBD2
J gene: TRBJ2-3
V gene: TRBV29-1
CDR3 protein: CSVEETSGRATDTQYF
CDR3 DNA: TGCAGCGTTGAAGAGACTAGCGGGAGGGCAACAGATACGCAGTATTTT

clone size: NA
D gene: TRBD2
J gene: TRBJ2-1
V gene: TRBV19
CDR3 protein: CASSIGRLADNEQFF
CDR3 DNA: TGTGCCAGTAGTATAGGGCGACTAGCAGACAATGAGCAGTTCTTC

clone size: NA
D gene: NA
J gene: TRBJ2-7
V gene: TRBV11-2
CDR3 protein: CASSLIGRGDEQYF
CDR3 DNA: TGTGCCAGCAGCTTAATCGGGAGAGGTGACGAGCAGTACTTC

clone size: NA
D gene: NA
J gene: TRBJ2-5
V gene: TRBV4-3
CDR3 protein: CASSQDWSTEVQETQYF
CDR3 DNA: TGCGCCAGCAGCCAAGATTGGAGCACGGAGGTCCAAGAGACCCAGTACTTC

clone size: NA
D gene: NA
J gene: TRBJ2-7
V gene: TRBV4-2
CDR3 protein: CASSLALAGYSYEQYF
CDR3 DNA: TGTGCCAGCAGCTTGGCGCTGGCAGGGTACTCCTACGAGCAGTACTTC

clone size: few
D gene: NA
J gene: TRBJ2-7
V gene: TRBV5-6
CDR3 protein: CASSDAYEQYF
CDR3 DNA: TGTGCCAGCAGCGATGCCTACGAGCAGTACTTC

clone size: NA
D gene: NA
J gene: TRBJ2-4
V gene: TRBV29-1
CDR3 protein: CSVLGVGAKNIQYF
CDR3 DNA: TGCAGCGTCCTAGGGGTTGGAGCCAAAAACATTCAGTACTTC

clone size: once
D gene: NA
J gene: TRBJ1-6
V gene: TRBV7-4
CDR3 protein: CASSLHIPTLYNSPLHF
CDR3 DNA: TGTGCCAGCAGCTTACACATCCCAACTCTCTATAATTCACCCCTCCACTTT

clone size: NA
D gene: NA
J gene: TRBJ1-1
V gene: TRBV9
CDR3 protein: CASGGGLNTEAFF
CDR3 DNA: TGTGCCAGTGGGGGAGGGTTGAACACTGAAGCTTTCTTT

clone size: NA
D gene: NA
J gene: TRBJ2-1
V gene: TRBV5-6
CDR3 protein: CASSLGTDSYNEQFF
CDR3 DNA: TGTGCCAGCAGCTTAGGGACTGATTCCTACAATGAGCAGTTCTTC

clone size: once
D gene: TRBD1
J gene: TRBJ2-3
V gene: TRBV9
CDR3 protein: CASSVARDRGHTDTQYF
CDR3 DNA: TGTGCCAGCAGCGTAGCTAGAGACAGGGGGCACACAGATACGCAGTATTTT

clone size: NA
D gene: TRBD1
J gene: TRBJ1-1
V gene: TRBV7-9
CDR3 protein: CASSPDRGYTEAFF
CDR3 DNA: TGTGCCAGCAGCCCCGACAGGGGATACACTGAAGCTTTCTTT

clone size: NA
D gene: NA
J gene: TRBJ2-7
V gene: TRBV13
CDR3 protein: CASSLEQGLYEQYF
CDR3 DNA: TGTGCCAGCAGCTTAGAACAGGGCCTCTACGAGCAGTACTTC

clone size: NA
D gene: NA
J gene: TRBJ2-1
V gene: TRBV27
CDR3 protein: CASSLRPELLQFF
CDR3 DNA: TGTGCCAGCAGTTTACGGCCAGAGCTATTACAGTTCTTC

clone size: once
D gene: TRBD1
J gene: TRBJ2-7
V gene: TRBV28
CDR3 protein: CASSLTGTDPEQYF
CDR3 DNA: TGTGCCAGCAGTTTAACGGGGACAGATCCCGAGCAGTACTTC

clone size: NA
D gene: NA
J gene: TRBJ1-5
V gene: TRBV7-9
CDR3 protein: CASSPPGGGPNQPQHF
CDR3 DNA: TGTGCCAGCAGCCCTCCCGGCGGGGGCCCGAATCAGCCCCAGCATTTT

clone size: NA
D gene: TRBD1
J gene: TRBJ2-7
V gene: TRBV27
CDR3 protein: CASSLDRDSYEQYF
CDR3 DNA: TGTGCCAGCAGTTTAGACAGGGACTCCTACGAGCAGTACTTC

clone size: NA
D gene: TRBD1
J gene: TRBJ2-7
V gene: TRBV13
CDR3 protein: CASSGGQGVSYEQYF
CDR3 DNA: TGTGCCAGCAGCGGTGGACAGGGGGTATCTTACGAGCAGTACTTC

clone size: once
D gene: NA
J gene: TRBJ2-3
V gene: TRBV7-9
CDR3 protein: CASSSEDTQYF
CDR3 DNA: TGTGCCAGCAGCTCGGAGGATACGCAGTATTTT

clone size: few
D gene: NA
J gene: TRBJ2-2
V gene: TRBV7-9
CDR3 protein: CASSLVLEGELFF
CDR3 DNA: TGTGCCAGCAGCTTAGTTTTGGAGGGGGAGCTGTTTTTT

clone size: NA
D gene: NA
J gene: TRBJ2-7
V gene: TRBV7-9
CDR3 protein: CASSHSIGYEQYF
CDR3 DNA: TGTGCCAGCAGCCACTCCATTGGCTACGAGCAGTACTTC